This T cell receptor beta chain was found in a study of control samples from healthy donors and cancer patients. The germline CDR1 and CDR2 sequences are MNHNY and SVGAGI (reference sequence). V lost 0 bases to trimming and J lost 2 bases, with 10 bases between them. The CDR3 consists of 15 residues. The table came from immunoSEQ multiplex PCR; TCRdb's copy has only in-frame clones and leaves some out. The sample carries about 51,000 clones, approximately 91% recorded once. Material: PBMCs. This rearrangement joins TRBV6-6 to TRBJ2-5, with D hard to call. The sequence derives from a man over 45 with head and neck cancer. The CDR3 protein is CASSYSQQQQETQYF. For the CDR3, the DNA is TGTGCCAGCAGTTACTCACAGCAACAACAAGAGACCCAGTACTTC.